The source of this TCR beta chain is a study of T cell responses to AZD1222 COVID-19 vaccine. Overall study: Second doses that came at about 4 or about 12 weeks were put together. General study results and limits: In all cases, repertoires were sampled only after the peak T cell response. CD4 TCRs associated with vaccination spanned spike, dominating at 160-218 and 743-854. Seropositivity was recorded at baseline in only 5 or 6 AZD1222 recipients.

With 2 bases removed from V and 8 bases from J, the gap between germline ends came to 19 bases. The CDR3 contains 16 residues. CDR1 is MGHRA and CDR2 is YSYEKL in the germline V gene. Sequenced by immunoSEQ multiplex PCR; TCRdb stores in-frame clones only, minus some. This repertoire shows around 130,000 clones, 75% to 90% found once; its top ten account for approximately 1.6%. Comment on this clone: The antigen is unknown.

This receptor was taken from an adult in good health. The sample consisted of peripheral blood, taken on day 0 of AZD1222 vaccination. The chain joins TRBV4-1 to TRBJ2-1, with D maybe TRBD2 (6 bases). The chain's CDR3 is CASSQTVGTPVYEQFF. CDR3 bases: TGCGCCAGCAGCCAAACTGTCGGGACTCCCGTCTATGAGCAGTTCTTC.